A selection of T cell receptor beta chains follows, all from one sample in a study of T cells in Graves' hyperthyroidism and ophthalmopathy. TCRdb re-called the multiplex PCR reads with MiXCR, one entry per CDR3 protein. This table has some 510,000 distinct CDR3 sequences, about 45% appearing once. The specimen was peripheral blood or thyroid tissue (not recorded which). All receptors come from a young woman with Graves' hyperthyroidism. The CDR3 runs from the conserved cysteine through the conserved F or W. D genes are given only for firm matches. Some rows mark clone size as missing; the rest say once, few, many or name a class of expanded clone.

TRBV2	.	TRBJ2-6	.	CASKGPNVLTF	TGTGCCAGCAAGGGACCCAACGTCCTGACTTTC
TRBV2	.	TRBJ1-5	TRBD1	CASRDQGGQPQHF	TGTGCCAGCAGGGACCAGGGGGGGCAGCCCCAGCATTTT
TRBV25-1	.	TRBJ1-1	.	CASSANPPWVDTEAFF	TGTGCCAGCAGTGCGAACCCCCCGTGGGTGGACACTGAAGCTTTCTTT
TRBV7-2	many	TRBJ2-5	.	CASSSVLWETQYF	TGTGCCAGCAGCTCCGTATTGTGGGAGACCCAGTACTTC
TRBV7-4	.	TRBJ1-5	.	CATRRGGASNQPQHF	TGTGCCACCAGGAGGGGGGGGGCTAGCAATCAGCCCCAGCATTTT
TRBV7-9	.	TRBJ2-7	TRBD2	CASSSSRGLAGTYEQYF	TGTGCCAGCAGCTCCTCCCGAGGACTAGCGGGTACCTACGAGCAGTACTTC
TRBV7-8	few	TRBJ2-2	.	CASSHPDLVTGELFF	TGTGCCAGCAGCCATCCGGACTTGGTGACCGGGGAGCTGTTTTTT
TRBV7-8	few	TRBJ1-4	.	CASRGASTTNEKLFF	TGTGCCAGCAGAGGGGCGAGTACAACTAATGAAAAACTGTTTTTT
TRBV2	few	TRBJ1-4	.	CASSEGTF	TGTGCCAGCAGTGAAGGGACTTTT
TRBV7-2	.	TRBJ1-3	TRBD1	CASSEGTASGNTIYF	TGTGCCAGCAGCGAAGGGACAGCCTCTGGAAACACCATATATTTT
TRBV7-8	.	TRBJ2-2	TRBD2	CASSRGTSGTGELFF	TGCGCCAGCAGCCGCGGGACTAGCGGGACCGGGGAGCTGTTTTTT
TRBV6-5	.	TRBJ2-7	TRBD1	CASSYMGQGLEGLYEQYF	TGTGCCAGCAGTTATATGGGACAGGGGCTAGAAGGGCTCTACGAGCAGTACTTC
TRBV29-1	.	TRBJ2-6	.	CSVGGGGPGANVLTF	TGCAGCGTTGGAGGAGGGGGCCCTGGGGCCAACGTCCTGACTTTC
TRBV7-9	once	TRBJ2-5	.	CATRIGAGETQYF	TGTGCCACACGTATTGGGGCGGGAGAGACCCAGTACTTC
TRBV29-1	.	TRBJ1-1	TRBD1	CSVAGGTGNTEAFF	TGCAGCGTCGCCGGGGGGACAGGGAACACTGAAGCTTTCTTT
TRBV9	once	TRBJ1-5	TRBD1	CASSLGQGMGQPQHF	TGTGCCAGCAGCTTGGGACAGGGGATGGGTCAGCCCCAGCATTTT
TRBV19	many	TRBJ1-3	.	CASSIALTSGNTIYF	TGTGCCAGTAGTATCGCCCTCACCTCTGGAAACACCATATATTTT
TRBV20-1	.	TRBJ2-6	.	CSARGTGLTF	TGCAGTGCTAGGGGCACTGGACTGACTTTC
TRBV14	few	TRBJ1-1	.	CASSLLTRGGAFF	TGTGCCAGCAGCCTCTTAACTCGAGGCGGCGCTTTCTTT
TRBV7-2	many	TRBJ2-2	.	CASSPTPRGTGELFF	TGTGCCAGCAGCCCGACGCCACGGGGCACCGGGGAGCTGTTTTTT
TRBV6-5	.	TRBJ2-7	.	CASSYRGALHEQYF	TGTGCCAGCAGTTACCGGGGGGCTCTACACGAGCAGTACTTC
TRBV14	once	TRBJ2-7	.	CASSQGHGNEQYF	TGTGCCAGCAGCCAAGGACATGGCAACGAGCAGTACTTC